This entry describes one TCR beta chain. No antigen is known for it. The record originates from a study of post-analysis software for immune sequencing data. Overall study context: The courses of disease that were included comprised relapsing-remitting, secondary progressive and progressive-relapsing multiple sclerosis.

This CDR3 comprises 13 residues. V dropped 5 bases and J dropped 5 bases, with 12 bases sitting between them. cDNA libraries of TCR beta carried unique molecular identifiers. There were about 0.85 to 10 million T cells, and around 500,000 cDNA molecules came from them. TCRdb passed the PCR reads through MiXCR, listing each CDR3 protein once. The sample carries 750,000 to 950,000 distinct CDR3 sequences, under 70% recorded once. Study-level points and caveats: Same-batch preparations were strongly co-clustered by F measure. Five or six TRBV segments, TRBV5-6, TRBV5-1 and TRBV20-1 among them, were found more frequent in patients than controls.

The specimen sequenced was blood. V is TRBV12-3 or TRBV12-4 and J is TRBJ1-2; D not certain. The origin of this receptor is a girl aged 10-17 years with multiple sclerosis. CDR3 sequence (DNA): TGTGCCAGCAGTCCTTCCGCTAGGTATGGCTACACCTTC. Amino acid sequence: CASSPSARYGYTF.